The clone carrying this T cell receptor beta chain has just a few counts. The antigen is not known. From germline, CDR1 is SGHAT and CDR2 FQNNGV. With V trimmed by 6 bases and J by 6 bases, 4 bases remained unmatched. The CDR3 spans 13 residues. The data derive from a study of CD8 T cells in ankylosing spondylitis. The study's findings and limits: A TCR beta motif of several highly homologous variants seemed to mark ankylosing spondylitis blood. With a CD8+ phenotype, disease-linked clones were relatively rare in peripheral blood.

MiXCR was run by TCRdb on the 5' RACE reads, yielding one entry per CDR3 protein. The top ten clones hold about 1% of a sample with 350,000 or so distinct CDR3 sequences, roughly 15% of them seen once. The sequencing sample was made of blood, either unsorted or a sorted T cell fraction (not recorded which). This chain joins TRBV11-2 and TRBJ2-2, with TRBD1 identical over 7 bases. The sequence derives from a male donor with ankylosing spondylitis or in good health (not recorded which). The CDR3 region is CASSSQGAGELFF. The CDR3 bases are TGTGCCAGCAGTAGCCAGGGGGCCGGGGAGCTGTTTTTT. Full variable domain (missing parts from reference TRBV11-2 and TRBJ2-2): EAGVAQSPRYKIIEKRQSVAFWCNPISGHATLYWYQQILGQGPKLLIQFQNNGVVDDSQLPKDRFSAERLKGVDSTLKIQPAKLEDSAVYLCASSSQGAGELFFGEGSRLTVL.